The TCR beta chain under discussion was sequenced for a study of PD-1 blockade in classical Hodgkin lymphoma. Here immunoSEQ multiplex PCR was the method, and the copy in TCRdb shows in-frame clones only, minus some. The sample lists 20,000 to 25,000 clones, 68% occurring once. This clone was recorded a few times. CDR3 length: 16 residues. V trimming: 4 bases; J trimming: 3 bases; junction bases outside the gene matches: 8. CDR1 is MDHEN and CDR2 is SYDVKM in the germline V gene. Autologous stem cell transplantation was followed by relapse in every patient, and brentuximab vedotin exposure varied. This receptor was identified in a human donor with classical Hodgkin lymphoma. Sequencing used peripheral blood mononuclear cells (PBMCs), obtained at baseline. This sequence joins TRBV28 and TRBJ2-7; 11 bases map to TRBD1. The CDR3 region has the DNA TGTGCCAGCAGTTCTTCCGGGACAGGGGGACGCTACGAGCAGTACTTC. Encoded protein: CASSSSGTGGRYEQYF.